These 19 T cell receptor beta chains originate from one sample sequenced in a study of neurological immune-mediated disorders. Time point: longitudinal time-point 2. Each CDR3 protein gets one entry after TCRdb re-called the 5' RACE reads with MiXCR. This sample has around 90,000 distinct CDR3 sequences; roughly an eighth occur once, and the top ten carry approximately 4.5%. Sequencing used PBMCs. These receptors originate from a female donor with HTLV-1-associated myelopathy (HAM/TSP).

This clonotype has a handful of counts. The J gene is TRBJ1-1, the V gene TRBV7-9; D might be TRBD1 (6 bases). In germline, CDR1 is SEHNR, CDR2 FQNEAQ (reference sequence). V shed 7 bases and J shed 3 bases, with 15 bases lying between them. CDR3 length: 14 amino acids. The CDR3 DNA sequence: TGTGCCAGCACCAAAAGGACAGCTGACACTGAAGCTTTCTTT. Residues: CASTKRTADTEAFF.

J is TRBJ2-7 and V is TRBV12-3 or TRBV12-4; D is perhaps TRBD2 (7 bases). CDR3 length: 15 amino acids. The V end was cut by 6 bases, the J end by 7 bases, with 22 bases between. The CDR3 region is CASRDLGGAPEEQYF. DNA for the CDR3: TGTGCCAGCAGGGACCTAGGGGGGGCACCTGAAGAGCAGTACTTC.

This clonotype has at least ten counts. V is TRBV9 and J is TRBJ2-1, with D unresolved. Germline-derived CDR1 and CDR2 are SGDLS and YYNGEE. With 0 bases removed from V and 9 bases from J, the gap between germline ends came to 13 bases. This CDR3 contains 14 residues. The CDR3 region is CASSVAGSWAEQFF. The CDR3 region has the DNA TGTGCCAGCAGCGTAGCGGGCAGTTGGGCTGAGCAGTTCTTC.

This clonotype was picked up many times. The CDR3 is CASSLTGHTDTQYF. CDR3 bases: TGTGCCAGCTCACTAACAGGGCACACAGATACGCAGTATTTT. The genes are TRBV18 and TRBJ2-3, with D perhaps matching TRBD1 (6 bases). Germline CDR1 is KGHSH and CDR2 is LQKENI. CDR3 length: 14 amino acids. The V end lost 4 bases, the J end lost 2 bases, and 10 bases lay between the germline ends.

Comment on this clonotype: It is unclear where the CDR3 begins or ends on the DNA, so no DNA is shown, and the CDR3 is as TCRdb lists it. The gene calls are TRBV5-5 and TRBJ1-2; the D segment call TRBD1 is taken from the table without a DNA check. Germline V CDR1 and CDR2: SGHKS, YYEKEE (reference sequence). The CDR3 is 19 residues long, ends included. Here the CDR3 reads CASSFYICSAITGFYGYTF.

This clonotype occurred many times. This chain connects TRBV11-2 to TRBJ2-6, with D perhaps TRBD1 (5 bases). This CDR3 is built from 19 residues. V was pared by 1 base and J by 1 base, with 17 bases between. Germline V gene sequence: CDR1 SGHAT, CDR2 FQNNGV. The CDR3 region is CASSLARTGFRSGANVLTF. The CDR3 DNA is TGTGCCAGCAGCTTAGCAAGAACAGGATTTCGGTCTGGGGCCAACGTCCTGACTTTC.

This clonotype was observed many times. J is TRBJ2-3 and V is TRBV7-2; D gene uncertain. V was trimmed by 3 bases and J by 2 bases, leaving 9 bases between them. CDR1 and CDR2 (germline): SGHTA, FQGNSA. The CDR3 has 14 amino acids. The chain's CDR3 is CASSFGRPTDTQYF. CDR3 DNA: TGTGCCAGCAGCTTTGGACGACCCACAGATACGCAGTATTTT.

This clonotype was seen ten or more times. This sequence joins TRBV12-5 and TRBJ1-5; 7 positions match TRBD1. The V segment lost 1 base and the J segment 7 bases; nucleotides outside the gene matches: 7. The germline CDR1 and CDR2 sequences are LGHNT and FRNRAP. The CDR3 extends over 15 amino acids. The chain's CDR3 is CASGLEAGGAQPQHF. CDR3 sequence (DNA): TGTGCTAGTGGTTTGGAGGCAGGGGGGGCCCAGCCCCAGCATTTT.

A word on this clonotype: This may stem from a read error, because a much larger clone lies one nucleotide away. The rearrangement uses TRBV5-1 and TRBJ2-7; D tentatively reads TRBD1 or TRBD2 (5 bases each). The CDR3 totals 15 residues. Germline loops: CDR1 SGHRS, CDR2 YFSETQ. V was shortened by 0 bases and J by 0 bases, with 10 bases between the two germline ends. The CDR3 coding sequence is TGCGCCAGCAGCTTGGCGGGGCTCGCCTCCTACGAGCAGTACTTC. Residues: CASSLAGLASYEQYF.

The table lists this clonotype with many counts. V gene TRBV12-3 or TRBV12-4 combines with J gene TRBJ1-5; D may be TRBD1 (6 bases). The CDR3 length is 16 residues. The germline V and J ends were trimmed by 7 bases and 2 bases, with 18 bases remaining between them. The CDR3, as DNA: TGTGCCAGCACCATCAGTGGGGGCAGGGGCAATCAGCCCCAGCATTTT. Its translation is CASTISGGRGNQPQHF.

The V and J genes are TRBV15 and TRBJ2-2, with 8 bases lining up with TRBD1. The CDR3 loop spans 17 amino acids. Trimming removed 0 bases from V and 2 bases from J; junction bases left unmatched: 5. Per the germline V gene, CDR1 is LNHNV and CDR2 is YYDKDF (reference sequence). CDR3 region: CATSRDLGQVNTGELFF. In DNA form, the CDR3 reads TGTGCCACCAGCAGAGATTTGGGACAGGTTAACACCGGGGAGCTGTTTTTT.

J is TRBJ2-3 and V is TRBV20-1; D gene unclear. This CDR3 spans 13 amino acids. Trimming stripped 4 bases from V and 2 bases from J, with 10 bases between. Germline V lookup: CDR1 DFQATT, CDR2 SNEGSKA (reference sequence). The CDR3 sequence is CSATGPLTDTQYF. The CDR3 nucleotides read TGCAGTGCTACCGGGCCCCTCACAGATACGCAGTATTTT.

This clonotype was detected many times. The chain combines TRBV4-1 with TRBJ1-4; no definite D call. The CDR3 loop spans 13 amino acids. V shed 5 bases and J shed 6 bases, with 10 bases lying between them. Germline CDR1 reads MGHRA; CDR2 reads YSYEKL. CDR3 protein: CASSEFSDEKLFF. CDR3 sequence (DNA): TGCGCCAGCAGCGAATTCTCCGATGAAAAACTGTTTTTT.

With regard to this clonotype: The junction shows a germline mismatch at one end, possibly a read error. The V gene is TRBV9, the J gene TRBJ1-1; TRBD1 agrees at 10 bases. The CDR3 is made up of 15 amino acids. Per the germline V gene, CDR1 is SGDLS and CDR2 is YYNGEE. The CDR3, as DNA: TGTACCAGCACCAGCCGGGACAGGGGCGACACTGAGGCTTTCTTT. Residues: CTSTSRDRGDTEAFF.

This clonotype occurred many times. J is TRBJ1-1 and V is TRBV5-1; TRBD1 might be the D (5 bases). The germline CDR1 and CDR2 sequences are SGHRS and YFSETQ. The V end was cut by 3 bases, the J end by 1 base, with 13 bases between. CDR3 length: 15 residues. In DNA form, the CDR3 reads TGCGCCAGCAGCTCTACAGGACGGGGGAACACTGAAGCTTTCTTT. It yields the protein CASSSTGRGNTEAFF.

This clonotype has at least ten counts. The chain uses TRBV6-5 and TRBJ2-7; 10 bases fit TRBD1. Germline CDR1 is MNHEY and CDR2 is SVGAGI. The length of the CDR3 is 13 residues. Trimming at V came to 5 bases and at J to 6 bases, leaving 4 bases not matched to a gene. CDR3 in amino acids: CASSPRDRGEQYF. The CDR3 DNA reads TGTGCCAGCAGTCCCAGGGACAGGGGCGAGCAGTACTTC.

The table lists this clonotype with many counts. The V call is TRBV5-6, the J call TRBJ1-3; D call uncertain. The length of the CDR3 is 14 residues. Germline V gene sequence: CDR1 SGHDT, CDR2 YYEEEE. Trimming took 0 bases from V and 0 from J, leaving 4 bases between them. This chain's CDR3 is CASSLVSSGNTIYF. DNA for the CDR3: TGTGCCAGCAGCTTGGTTAGCTCTGGAAACACCATATATTTT. Combining the CDR3 with reference TRBV5-6 and TRBJ1-3 gives the whole variable domain DAGVTQSPTHLIKTRGQQVTLRCSPKSGHDTVSWYQQALGQGPQFIFQYYEEEERQRGNFPDRFSGHQFPNYSSELNVNALLLGDSALYLCASSLVSSGNTIYFGEGSWLTVV.

A remark on this clonotype: This sequence may be a read error, since a much larger clone differs from it by one base. This chain connects TRBV18 to TRBJ2-5, with D perhaps TRBD2 (5 bases). The CDR3 has 13 amino acids. CDR1 and CDR2 from the germline V gene are KGHSH and LQKENI. CDR3 loop: CASSLLVAETQSF. The DNA for the CDR3 is TGTGCCAGCTCCCTACTAGTGGCAGAGACCCAGTCCTTC.

This clonotype showed up many times. This rearrangement joins TRBV6-1 to TRBJ2-2; 8 bases map to TRBD1. Trimming at V came to 4 bases and at J to 15 bases, leaving 4 bases not matched to a gene. This CDR3 has 11 amino acids. CDR1 is MNHNS and CDR2 is SASEGT in the germline V gene. Here the CDR3 reads CASSGQGWMFF. In DNA, the CDR3 is TGTGCCAGCAGTGGACAGGGGTGGATGTTTTTT.